This T cell receptor beta chain stems from a study of early T cells in non-severe SARS-CoV-2 infection. Across the whole study: Sequencing used unsorted whole-blood bulk RNA, so chains lack pairing. Study-wide points: CD4 and private specificities were missed by VDJdb matching, which favored anti-spike CD8 responses.

Trimming at V came to 4 bases and at J to 6 bases, leaving 8 bases not matched to a gene. Germline V CDR1 and CDR2: SGHNT, YYREEE (reference sequence). This CDR3 spans 16 amino acids. This clonotype was detected many times. Antigen: not known. Attached unique molecular identifiers marked individual cDNA molecules. TCRdb itself ran the 5' RACE reads through MiXCR, one entry per CDR3 protein. The sample has approximately 70,000 distinct CDR3 sequences; around 10% are singletons. Sequencing was done on a sample of whole blood. The TCR comes from an adult who was a healthcare worker with PCR-confirmed SARS-CoV-2 infection or an uninfected control (not recorded which). The rearrangement joins TRBV5-4 to TRBJ2-3; 13 bases map to TRBD2. The DNA for the CDR3 is TGTGCCAGCAGCCAAGGACTAGCGGGGGCGGTGGATACGCAGTATTTT. It encodes CASSQGLAGAVDTQYF.